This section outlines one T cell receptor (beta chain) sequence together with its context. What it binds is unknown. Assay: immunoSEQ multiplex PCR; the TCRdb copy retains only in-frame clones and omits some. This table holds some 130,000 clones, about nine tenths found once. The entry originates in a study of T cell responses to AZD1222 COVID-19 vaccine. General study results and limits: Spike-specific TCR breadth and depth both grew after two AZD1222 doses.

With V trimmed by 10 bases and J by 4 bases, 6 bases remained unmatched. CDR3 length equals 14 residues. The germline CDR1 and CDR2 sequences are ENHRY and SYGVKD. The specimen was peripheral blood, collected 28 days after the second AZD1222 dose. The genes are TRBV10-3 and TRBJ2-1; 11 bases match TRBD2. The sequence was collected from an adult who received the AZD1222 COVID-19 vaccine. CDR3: CATTLAGGYNEQFF. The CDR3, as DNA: TGTGCCACTACCTTAGCGGGAGGGTACAATGAGCAGTTCTTC.